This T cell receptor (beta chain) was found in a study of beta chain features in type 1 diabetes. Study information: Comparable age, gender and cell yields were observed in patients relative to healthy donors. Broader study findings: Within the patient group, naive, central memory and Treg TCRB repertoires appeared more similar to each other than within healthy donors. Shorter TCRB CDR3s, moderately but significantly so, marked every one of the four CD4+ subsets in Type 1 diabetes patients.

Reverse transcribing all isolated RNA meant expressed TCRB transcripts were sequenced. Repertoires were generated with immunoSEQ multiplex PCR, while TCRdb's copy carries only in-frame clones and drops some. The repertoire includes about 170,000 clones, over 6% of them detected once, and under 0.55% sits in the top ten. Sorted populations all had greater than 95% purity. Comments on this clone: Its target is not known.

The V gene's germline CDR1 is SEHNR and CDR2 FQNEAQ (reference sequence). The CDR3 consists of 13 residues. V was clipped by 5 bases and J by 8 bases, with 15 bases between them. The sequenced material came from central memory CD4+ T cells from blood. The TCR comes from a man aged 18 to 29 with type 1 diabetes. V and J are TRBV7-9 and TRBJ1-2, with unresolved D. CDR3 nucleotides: TGTGCCAGCAGCAACCAAAGCCCCCGGGGCTACACCTTC. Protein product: CASSNQSPRGYTF.